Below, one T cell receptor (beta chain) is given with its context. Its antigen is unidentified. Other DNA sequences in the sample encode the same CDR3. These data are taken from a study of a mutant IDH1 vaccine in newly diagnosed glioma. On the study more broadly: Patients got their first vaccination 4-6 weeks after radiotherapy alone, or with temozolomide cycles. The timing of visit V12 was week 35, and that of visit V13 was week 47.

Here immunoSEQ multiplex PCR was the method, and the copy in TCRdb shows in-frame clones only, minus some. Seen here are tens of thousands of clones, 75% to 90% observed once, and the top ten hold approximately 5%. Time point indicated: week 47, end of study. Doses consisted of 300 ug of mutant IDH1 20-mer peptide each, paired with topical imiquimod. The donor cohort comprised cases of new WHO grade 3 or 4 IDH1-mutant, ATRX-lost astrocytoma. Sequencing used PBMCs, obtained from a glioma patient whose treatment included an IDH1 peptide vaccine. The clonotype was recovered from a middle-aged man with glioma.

DNA for the CDR3: TGTGCCAGCAGCGCGGGACAGGGAGGGCAGTACTTC. The encoded protein is CASSAGQGGQYF. The chain is built from TRBV5-6 and TRBJ2-7; 9 bases are shared with TRBD1. Germline V gene lookup returns CDR1 SGHDT and CDR2 YYEEEE. The CDR3 runs to 12 residues. The trim removed 4 bases at V and 9 bases at J, leaving 5 bases unmatched.